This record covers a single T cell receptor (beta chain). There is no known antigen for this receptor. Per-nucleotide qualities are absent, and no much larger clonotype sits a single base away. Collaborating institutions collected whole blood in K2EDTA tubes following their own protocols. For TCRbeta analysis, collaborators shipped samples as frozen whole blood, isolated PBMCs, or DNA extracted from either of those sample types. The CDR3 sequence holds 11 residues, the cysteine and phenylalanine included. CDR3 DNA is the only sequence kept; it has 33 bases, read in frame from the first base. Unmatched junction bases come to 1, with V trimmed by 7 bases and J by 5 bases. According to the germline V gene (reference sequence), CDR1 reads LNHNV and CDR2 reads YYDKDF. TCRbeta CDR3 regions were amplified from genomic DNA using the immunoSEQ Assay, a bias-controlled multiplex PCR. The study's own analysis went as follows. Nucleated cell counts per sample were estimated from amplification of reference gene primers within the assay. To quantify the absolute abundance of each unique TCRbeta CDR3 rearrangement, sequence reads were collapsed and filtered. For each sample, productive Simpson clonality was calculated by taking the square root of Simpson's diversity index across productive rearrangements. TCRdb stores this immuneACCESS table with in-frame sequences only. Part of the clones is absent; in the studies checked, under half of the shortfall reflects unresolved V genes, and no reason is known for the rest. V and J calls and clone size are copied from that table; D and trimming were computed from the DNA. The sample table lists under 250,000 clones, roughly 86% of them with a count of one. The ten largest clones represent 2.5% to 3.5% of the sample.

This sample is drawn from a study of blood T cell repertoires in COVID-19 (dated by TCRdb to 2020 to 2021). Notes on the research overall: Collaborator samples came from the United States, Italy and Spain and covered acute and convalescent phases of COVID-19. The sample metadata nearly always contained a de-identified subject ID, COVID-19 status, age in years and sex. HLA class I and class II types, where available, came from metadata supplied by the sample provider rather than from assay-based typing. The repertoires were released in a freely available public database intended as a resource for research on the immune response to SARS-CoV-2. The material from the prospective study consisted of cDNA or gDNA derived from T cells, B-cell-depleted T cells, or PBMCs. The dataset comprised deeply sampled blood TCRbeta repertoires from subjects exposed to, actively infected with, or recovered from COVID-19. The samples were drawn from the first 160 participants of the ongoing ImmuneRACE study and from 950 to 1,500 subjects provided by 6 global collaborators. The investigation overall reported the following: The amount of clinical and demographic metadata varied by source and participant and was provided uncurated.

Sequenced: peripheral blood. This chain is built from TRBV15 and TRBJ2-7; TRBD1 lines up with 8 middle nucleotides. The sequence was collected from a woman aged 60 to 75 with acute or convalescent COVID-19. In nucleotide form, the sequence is TGTGCCACCAAACAGGGGGACGAGCAGTACTTC. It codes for CATKQGDEQYF.